The entry below describes one T cell receptor (beta chain). Its target is not known. This entry comes from a study of T cell responses to AZD1222 COVID-19 vaccine. Study observations and caveats: Spike-specific TCR depth and breadth grew after two AZD1222 doses.

The assay was immunoSEQ multiplex PCR, and TCRdb's table has in-frame clones only and misses some. The table lists tens of thousands of clones, 70% to 90% of them singletons. Trimming removed 4 bases from V and 0 bases from J, with 12 bases in between. The CDR3 runs 15 residues. Germline loops: CDR1 SGHKS, CDR2 YYEKEE (reference sequence). The V gene is TRBV5-5, the J gene TRBJ2-3, with D possibly matching TRBD2 (6 bases). This clonotype was obtained from an adult in good health. The sample consisted of peripheral blood, taken on day 0 of AZD1222 vaccination. CDR3: CASSPGLYSTDTQYF. As DNA, the CDR3 is TGTGCCAGCAGCCCAGGACTATATAGCACAGATACGCAGTATTTT.